Below, 29 T cell receptor beta chains from the same sample are listed, as sequenced in a study of cytomegalovirus exposure and HLA in healthy donors. The PCR used 60 Vbeta and 13 Jbeta primers. Assay used: immunoSEQ multiplex PCR; TCRdb lists only in-frame clones, some missing. The sample holds 200,000 or so clones, 83% seen once. The source material was PBMCs. The source of these receptors is a girl aged 10-17 years in good health and CMV-seronegative.

The rearrangement uses TRBV2 and TRBJ2-2, with D possibly TRBD2 on 5 matching bases. Trimming stripped 4 bases from V and 2 bases from J, with 11 bases between. The germline gives CDR1 SNHLY, CDR2 FYNNEI. The CDR3 runs to 15 residues. CDR3 region: CASSVFGINTGELFF. CDR3 nucleotides: TGTGCCAGCAGTGTTTTCGGGATCAACACCGGGGAGCTGTTTTTT. Supplemented by reference TRBV2 and TRBJ2-2, the full variable domain reads EPEVTQTPSHQVTQMGQEVILRCVPISNHLYFYWYRQILGQKVEFLVSFYNNEISEKSEIFDDQFSVERPDGSNFTLKIRSTKLEDSAMYFCASSVFGINTGELFFGEGSRLTVL.

The sample holds one count of this clone. The gene calls are TRBV2 and TRBJ2-1; the D is unclear. Germline assignment: CDR1 SNHLY and CDR2 FYNNEI. V lost 6 bases to trimming and J lost 8 bases, with 23 bases between them. The CDR3 covers 16 residues. CDR3 sequence (DNA): TGTGCCAGCAGGGAGAACACTCACGGCCGGCGCGATGAGCAGTTCTTC. Translation: CASRENTHGRRDEQFF. The variable domain in full, completed from reference TRBV2 and TRBJ2-1, reads EPEVTQTPSHQVTQMGQEVILRCVPISNHLYFYWYRQILGQKVEFLVSFYNNEISEKSEIFDDQFSVERPDGSNFTLKIRSTKLEDSAMYFCASRENTHGRRDEQFFGPGTRLTVL.

The rearrangement joins TRBV9 to TRBJ2-7; a possible D gene is TRBD1 (5 bases). The CDR3 sequence is 16 residues long. Trimming shortened V by 0 bases and J by 4 bases, and 17 bases separated the two germline ends. Per the germline V gene, CDR1 is SGDLS and CDR2 is YYNGEE. The chain's CDR3 is CASSVVGHSTIYEQYF. Written as DNA, the CDR3 is TGTGCCAGCAGCGTAGTTGGACACTCTACGATATACGAGCAGTACTTC.

The CDR3 reads CASSEERPPGNEQFF. CDR3 DNA sequence: TGTGCCAGCAGTGAGGAGCGCCCCCCAGGGAATGAGCAGTTCTTC. The chain recombines TRBV6-1 with TRBJ2-1, with TRBD1 as a possible D gene (5 bases). Germline V gene lookup returns CDR1 MNHNS and CDR2 SASEGT. The germline V and J ends were trimmed by 3 bases and 7 bases, with 16 bases remaining between them. The CDR3 totals 15 residues.

This clone appeared a few times. The gene calls are TRBV15 and TRBJ1-2; a possible D gene is TRBD1 (5 bases). The CDR3 loop spans 16 amino acids. V was cut by 0 bases and J by 6 bases, with 17 bases left in between. Germline lookup yields CDR1 LNHNV and CDR2 YYDKDF (reference sequence). DNA for the CDR3: TGTGCCACCAGCAGAGACTTCAGGGTCCCCCCGGATGGCTACACCTTC. Amino acid sequence: CATSRDFRVPPDGYTF. The full variable domain, rest sourced from reference TRBV15 and TRBJ1-2, is DAMVIQNPRYQVTQFGKPVTLSCSQTLNHNVMYWYQQKSSQAPKLLFHYYDKDFNNEADTPDNFQSRRPNTSFCFLDIRSPGLGDTAMYLCATSRDFRVPPDGYTFGSGTRLTVV.

V is TRBV7-9 and J is TRBJ1-1, with a possible D match to TRBD1 (5 bases). Per germline, CDR1 SEHNR and CDR2 FQNEAQ (reference sequence). V lost 4 bases and J lost 1, with 13 bases in between. The CDR3 spans 15 residues. The CDR3 region has the DNA TGTGCCAGCAGCTACGGCGGGGGAAGGAACACTGAAGCTTTCTTT. Protein sequence: CASSYGGGRNTEAFF.

This chain links TRBV13 with TRBJ2-4, with D perhaps TRBD1 (6 bases). V lost 6 bases and J 7 bases, leaving 16 bases between the germline ends. The CDR3 runs to 14 residues. Germline V CDR1 and CDR2: PRHDT, FYEKMQ (reference sequence). CDR3 nucleotide sequence: TGTGCCAGCAGATTGAGGGGCCAGGGGAACATTCAGTACTTC. It specifies CASRLRGQGNIQYF.

This sequence joins TRBV28 and TRBJ2-7, with a possible D match to TRBD2 (6 bases). Trimming removed 6 bases from V and 4 bases from J, with 16 bases in between. The CDR3 contains 14 residues. Per the germline V gene, CDR1 is MDHEN and CDR2 is SYDVKM. The CDR3: CASRGTGRSYEQYF. For the CDR3, the DNA is TGTGCCAGCAGGGGGACCGGGAGATCATACGAGCAGTACTTC.

The rearrangement uses TRBV14 and TRBJ1-2, with 9 bases identical to TRBD1. This CDR3 is 15 amino acids long. The germline V gene encodes CDR1 SGHDN and CDR2 FVKESK. Germline trimming cut 4 bases from V and 4 bases from J; bases unmatched to any gene: 7. CDR3: CASSLLGQGAYGYTF. The CDR3 coding sequence is TGTGCCAGCAGCCTATTGGGACAGGGTGCCTATGGCTACACCTTC.

The chain combines TRBV28 with TRBJ1-5; D unclear. Trimming stripped 5 bases from V and 9 bases from J, with 14 bases between. Germline V gives CDR1 MDHEN, CDR2 SYDVKM. The CDR3 consists of 13 residues. The CDR3 DNA is TGTGCCAGCAGTCCCCCGGGAGGAGGGCCCCAGCATTTT. Translated: CASSPPGGGPQHF.

The V gene is TRBV5-1, the J gene TRBJ2-1; a possible D gene is TRBD2 (5 bases). Germline assignment: CDR1 SGHRS and CDR2 YFSETQ. The CDR3 runs to 16 residues. V gave up 0 bases and J gave up 3 bases, with 13 bases separating them. In DNA, the CDR3 is TGCGCCAGCAGCTTGGGGCGGGCTCCTGGCTACAATGAGCAGTTCTTC. It specifies CASSLGRAPGYNEQFF. The full variable domain, with the rest looked up from reference TRBV5-1 and TRBJ2-1, is KAGVTQTPRYLIKTRGQQVTLSCSPISGHRSVSWYQQTPGQGLQFLFEYFSETQRNKGNFPGRFSGRQFSNSRSEMNVSTLELGDSALYLCASSLGRAPGYNEQFFGPGTRLTVL.

This chain joins TRBV2 and TRBJ1-1; D is perhaps TRBD1 (6 bases). In germline, CDR1 is SNHLY, CDR2 FYNNEI. The CDR3 totals 12 residues. Trimming stripped 7 bases from V and 5 bases from J, with 11 bases between. The chain's CDR3 is CASMWGPTEAFF. CDR3 sequence (DNA): TGTGCCAGCATGTGGGGGCCGACTGAAGCTTTCTTT.

The rearrangement links TRBV5-1 to TRBJ2-5; D gene ambiguous. This CDR3 is 11 amino acids long. V lost 2 bases and J lost 5, with 4 bases in between. Looked up from germline, CDR1 is SGHRS and CDR2 is YFSETQ. The CDR3 loop is CASSFQETQYF. CDR3 DNA: TGCGCCAGCAGCTTCCAGGAGACCCAGTACTTC.

As concerns this clone: One end of the junction varies from germline; a read error may be responsible. The chain has TRBV7-9 and TRBJ1-2, with a weak D call TRBD1 (6 bases). Germline loops: CDR1 SEHNR, CDR2 FQNEAQ (reference sequence). This CDR3 has 12 amino acids. The CDR3, as DNA: TGTTCCAGCGGACAGAAGGACTATGGCTACACCTTC. Protein product: CSSGQKDYGYTF.

This clone has only a few counts. The chain carries TRBV4-2 and TRBJ2-1; D unclear. Germline CDR1 LGHNA, CDR2 YNFKEQ. CDR3 size: 12 residues. Trimming took 4 bases from V and 7 from J, leaving 8 bases between them. The CDR3 sequence: CASSRLLNEQFF. CDR3 bases: TGTGCCAGCAGCCGCCTTCTAAATGAGCAGTTCTTC.

The V call is TRBV5-1, the J call TRBJ2-7; 9 bases are shared with TRBD1. The length of the CDR3 is 14 residues. Per the germline V gene, CDR1 is SGHRS and CDR2 is YFSETQ. Trimming removed 4 bases from V and 3 bases from J; junction bases left unmatched: 5. The CDR3 region is CASSGTGRSYEQYF. The CDR3 DNA reads TGCGCCAGCAGCGGGACAGGGAGAAGCTACGAGCAGTACTTC.

The chain couples TRBV19 to TRBJ2-7; 7 bases align to TRBD1. Germline V gives CDR1 LNHDA, CDR2 SQIVND (reference sequence). J gave up 2 bases and V 9 bases, and 13 bases lay outside the gene matches. The CDR3 runs to 15 residues. In DNA, the CDR3 is TGTGCCAGCGCCAGCACCGGGACAGCGACCTACGAGCAGTACTTC. Protein product: CASASTGTATYEQYF.

J is TRBJ1-5 and V is TRBV7-6; 10 positions agree with TRBD1. The germline V gene encodes CDR1 SGHVS and CDR2 FNYEAQ. Trimming removed 5 bases from V and 5 bases from J; junction bases left unmatched: 3. The CDR3 is made up of 14 amino acids. CDR3 sequence: CASSGTGADQPQHF. As DNA, the CDR3 is TGTGCCAGCAGCGGGACAGGGGCCGATCAGCCCCAGCATTTT.

V usage is TRBV28 and J usage is TRBJ1-2, with TRBD1 identical over 11 bases. Germline V CDR1 and CDR2: MDHEN, SYDVKM. Germline trimming cut 5 bases from V and 6 bases from J; bases unmatched to any gene: 8. CDR3 length equals 15 residues. CDR3 protein: CASSLAGTGGHGYTF. Written as DNA, the CDR3 is TGTGCCAGCAGTCTCGCCGGGACAGGGGGACATGGCTACACCTTC.

The chain couples TRBV30 to TRBJ1-6, with 7 bases aligning to TRBD1. There are 10 residues in the CDR3. Germline V CDR1 and CDR2: GTSNPN, SVGIG (reference sequence). The CDR3 nucleotides are TGTGCTTCAGGGGGATCACCCCTCCACTTT. Translated: CASGGSPLHF.

The chain links TRBV7-9 to TRBJ2-2; D might be TRBD2 (5 bases). Trimming pared 0 bases from V and 6 bases from J, leaving 17 bases between. This CDR3 comprises 17 residues. CDR1 is SEHNR, CDR2 FQNEAQ, per germline (reference sequence). The CDR3 region has the DNA TGTGCCAGCAGCTTAGCGAGCCTGCGTGACGGGGCCGGGGAGCTGTTTTTT. This encodes CASSLASLRDGAGELFF.

The chain couples TRBV28 to TRBJ2-7; 7 bases map to TRBD2. The CDR3 contains 14 residues. Germline CDR1 reads MDHEN; CDR2 reads SYDVKM. V dropped 7 bases and J dropped 5; count of bases not matched to a gene: 11. CDR3 nucleotides: TGTGCCAGCACTACTGGAGGGACTATGGACGAGCAGTACTTC. Its translation is CASTTGGTMDEQYF.

This chain uses TRBV28 with TRBJ1-2; D gene ambiguous. The CDR3 covers 11 residues. The germline V gene has CDR1 MDHEN and CDR2 SYDVKM. Deletions cut 6 bases from V and 7 bases from J, with 9 bases between. The CDR3 coding sequence is TGTGCCAGCAGACTCCTCGGTGGCTACACCTTC. Protein sequence: CASRLLGGYTF.

This clone was recorded only once. V gene TRBV5-1 combines with J gene TRBJ2-2; TRBD2 matches 7 bases. V lost 2 bases, J lost 1 base, and 5 bases stayed unmatched. The germline CDR1 and CDR2 sequences are SGHRS and YFSETQ. The CDR3 extends over 16 amino acids. The chain's CDR3 is CASSFGRELNTGELFF. For the CDR3, the DNA is TGCGCCAGCAGCTTCGGGCGGGAGTTGAACACCGGGGAGCTGTTTTTT.

The rearrangement joins TRBV15 to TRBJ2-7; 7 bases are a match to TRBD1. The CDR3 runs to 15 residues. J lost 1 base, V lost 1 base, and 4 bases had no gene match. Germline V CDR1 and CDR2: LNHNV, YYDKDF (reference sequence). DNA for the CDR3: TGTGCCACCAGCAGAGCAGGGGGTCTGTCCTACGAGCAGTACTTC. This codes for CATSRAGGLSYEQYF.

This clone was seen only a few times. The CDR3 DNA follows: TGCGCCAGCAGCTTGGCCGCCAGCTCTGGAAACACCATATATTTT. This translates into CASSLAASSGNTIYF. The genes are TRBV5-1 and TRBJ1-3; no clear D. Per the germline V gene, CDR1 is SGHRS and CDR2 is YFSETQ. The CDR3 extends over 15 amino acids. V lost 0 bases to trimming and J lost 0 bases, with 7 bases between them.

The chain recombines TRBV5-1 with TRBJ2-5; 10 bases line up with TRBD2. The CDR3 runs to 16 residues. The germline V gene encodes CDR1 SGHRS and CDR2 YFSETQ. Trimming cost V 6 bases and J 2 bases; bases outside gene matches: 10. DNA for the CDR3: TGCGCCAGCACCCAACAAGCGGGAGGGCCGCAAGAGACCCAGTACTTC. Residues: CASTQQAGGPQETQYF.

As DNA, the CDR3 is TGTGCCAGCAGCCATTCAACTAATGAAAAACTGTTTTTT. Translated, it gives CASSHSTNEKLFF. The chain combines TRBV27 with TRBJ1-4, with D unresolved. The V gene lost 6 bases and the J gene lost 0 bases, with 5 bases spanning the gap. The CDR3 sequence is 13 residues long. Germline CDR1 and CDR2: MNHEY and SMNVEV (reference sequence).

This chain uses TRBV6-6 with TRBJ2-7, with D maybe TRBD1 (6 bases). CDR1 is MNHNY and CDR2 is SVGAGI in the germline V gene (reference sequence). V shed 6 bases and J shed 1 base, with 7 bases lying between them. CDR3 length: 12 residues. This chain's CDR3 is CASSGQSYEQYF. CDR3 sequence (DNA): TGTGCCAGCAGCGGACAGTCCTACGAGCAGTACTTC.